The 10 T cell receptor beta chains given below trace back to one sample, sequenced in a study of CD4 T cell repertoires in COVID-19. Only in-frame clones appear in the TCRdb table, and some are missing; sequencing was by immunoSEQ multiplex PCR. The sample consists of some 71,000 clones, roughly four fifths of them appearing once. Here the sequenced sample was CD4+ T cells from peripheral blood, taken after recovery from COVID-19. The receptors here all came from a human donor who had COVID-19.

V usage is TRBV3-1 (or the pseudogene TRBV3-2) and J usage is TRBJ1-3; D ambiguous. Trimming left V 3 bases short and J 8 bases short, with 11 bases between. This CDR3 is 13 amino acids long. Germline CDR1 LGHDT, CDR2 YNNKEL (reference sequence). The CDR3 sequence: CASSQARLDTIYF. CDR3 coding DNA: TGTGCCAGCAGCCAGGCCCGACTGGACACCATATATTTT.

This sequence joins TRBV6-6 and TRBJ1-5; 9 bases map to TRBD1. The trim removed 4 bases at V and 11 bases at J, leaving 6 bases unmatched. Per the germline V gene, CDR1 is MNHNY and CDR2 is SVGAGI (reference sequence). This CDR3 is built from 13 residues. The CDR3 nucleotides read TGTGCCAGCAGTTGGGACAGGGCCGAGTCCCAGCATTTT. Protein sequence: CASSWDRAESQHF.

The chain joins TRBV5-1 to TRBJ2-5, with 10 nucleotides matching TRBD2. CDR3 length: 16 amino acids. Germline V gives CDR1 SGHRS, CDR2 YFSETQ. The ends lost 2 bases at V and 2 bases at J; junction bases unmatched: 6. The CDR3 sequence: CASSFISGGYQETQYF. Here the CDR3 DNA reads TGCGCCAGCAGCTTTATTAGCGGGGGGTATCAAGAGACCCAGTACTTC.

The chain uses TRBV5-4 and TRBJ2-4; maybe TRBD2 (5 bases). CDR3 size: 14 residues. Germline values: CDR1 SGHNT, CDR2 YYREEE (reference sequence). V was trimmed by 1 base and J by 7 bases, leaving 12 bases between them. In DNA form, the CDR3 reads TGTGCCAGCAGCTTGAGTGGACTGGGGAACATTCAGTACTTC. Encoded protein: CASSLSGLGNIQYF.

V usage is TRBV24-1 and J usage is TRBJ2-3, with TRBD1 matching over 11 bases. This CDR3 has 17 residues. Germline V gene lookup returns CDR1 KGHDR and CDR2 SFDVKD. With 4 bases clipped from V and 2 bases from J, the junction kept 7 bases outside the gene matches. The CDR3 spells CATSEDRGLQFTDTQYF. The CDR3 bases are TGTGCCACCAGTGAGGACAGGGGGCTTCAGTTCACAGATACGCAGTATTTT.

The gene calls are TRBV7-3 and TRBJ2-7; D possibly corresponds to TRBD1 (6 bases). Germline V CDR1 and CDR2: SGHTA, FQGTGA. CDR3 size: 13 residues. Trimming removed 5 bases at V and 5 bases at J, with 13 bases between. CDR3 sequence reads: CASSARRQDEQYF. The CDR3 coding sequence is TGTGCCAGCAGCGCCCGTAGACAGGACGAGCAGTACTTC.

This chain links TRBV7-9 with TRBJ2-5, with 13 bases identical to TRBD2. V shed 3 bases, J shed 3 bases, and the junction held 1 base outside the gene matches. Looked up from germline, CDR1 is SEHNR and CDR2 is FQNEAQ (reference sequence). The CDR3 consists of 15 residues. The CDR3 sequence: CASSLGTSGKETQYF. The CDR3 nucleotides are TGTGCCAGCAGCTTGGGGACTAGCGGGAAAGAGACCCAGTACTTC.

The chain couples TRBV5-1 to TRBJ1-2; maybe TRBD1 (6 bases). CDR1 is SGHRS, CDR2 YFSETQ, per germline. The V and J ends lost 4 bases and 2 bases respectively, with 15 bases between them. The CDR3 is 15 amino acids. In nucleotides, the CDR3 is TGCGCCAGCAGCGTAGGGGACACTCCGAACTATGGCTACACCTTC. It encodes CASSVGDTPNYGYTF.

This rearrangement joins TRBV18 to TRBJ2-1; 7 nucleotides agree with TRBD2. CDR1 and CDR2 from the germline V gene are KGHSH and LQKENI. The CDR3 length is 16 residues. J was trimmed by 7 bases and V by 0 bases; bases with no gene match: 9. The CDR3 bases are TGTGCCAGCTCACCACCGGTATTCGCTAGCGGAAATGAGCAGTTCTTC. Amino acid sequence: CASSPPVFASGNEQFF. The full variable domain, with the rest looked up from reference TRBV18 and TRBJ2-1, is NAGVMQNPRHLVRRRGQEARLRCSPMKGHSHVYWYRQLPEEGLKFMVYLQKENIIDESGMPKERFSAEFPKEGPSILRIQQVVRGDSAAYFCASSPPVFASGNEQFFGPGTRLTVL.

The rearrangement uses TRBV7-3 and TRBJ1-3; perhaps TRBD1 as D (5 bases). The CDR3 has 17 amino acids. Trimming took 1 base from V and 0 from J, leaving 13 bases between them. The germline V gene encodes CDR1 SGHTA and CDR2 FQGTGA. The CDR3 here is CASSLRAGCYSGNTIYF. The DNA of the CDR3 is TGTGCCAGCAGCTTAAGGGCAGGGTGCTACTCTGGAAACACCATATATTTT.